The 8 T cell receptor beta chains given below trace back to one sample, sequenced in a study of T-cell memory formation after mild COVID-19. Via MiXCR, TCRdb re-called the 5' RACE reads, giving one row per CDR3 protein. This sample has about 140,000 distinct CDR3 sequences, with 13% to 15% found just once. The specimen sequenced was PBMCs or a T cell subset sorted from them (not recorded which). Receptor source: an adult woman who had mild COVID-19 (a few samples of this study predate the infection). Cell type and time point are not known.

The gene calls are TRBV1 and TRBJ2-7; the table's D call, TRBD2, was not checked against the DNA. TRBV1 is a recognized pseudogene. The CDR3 spans 17 residues. The CDR3 DNA reads TGCACCAGCAGCCAAGATGGGGGTGATAGCGGGACCTACGAGCAGTACTTC. Translated, it gives CTSSQDGGDSGTYEQYF.

The CDR3 nucleotides are TGCAGTGCTAGAGATAACGATGAGCAGTACTTC. Its protein is CSARDNDEQYF. The chain has TRBV20-1 and TRBJ2-7; D is unclear. V lost 0 bases and J lost 7, with 7 bases in between. There are 11 residues in the CDR3. From germline, CDR1 is DFQATT and CDR2 SNEGSKA (reference sequence).

V gene TRBV6-1 combines with J gene TRBJ1-1; 10 bases are shared with TRBD1. The CDR3 runs to 14 residues. V was pared by 8 bases and J by 6 bases, with 9 bases of the junction left unmatched. Germline V gives CDR1 MNHNS, CDR2 SASEGT. The CDR3 bases are TGTGCCAGCGGATTGGGACAGGGGATAGCTGAAGCTTTCTTT. Translating gives CASGLGQGIAEAFF.

The chain couples TRBV7-9 to TRBJ1-1; TRBD1 aligns across 8 bases. Germline V gives CDR1 SEHNR, CDR2 FQNEAQ (reference sequence). This CDR3 has 14 residues. V shed 1 base, J shed 5 bases, and the junction held 3 bases outside the gene matches. CDR3 amino acids: CASSLVTGGTEAFF. In DNA form, the CDR3 reads TGTGCCAGCAGCTTAGTTACAGGGGGAACTGAAGCTTTCTTT.

This clonotype was seen ten or more times. This chain connects TRBV10-3 to TRBJ2-1, with a tentative D call TRBD2 (5 bases). V was trimmed by 0 bases and J by 10 bases, leaving 16 bases between them. Looked up from germline, CDR1 is ENHRY and CDR2 is SYGVKD. This CDR3 contains 15 residues. The CDR3 coding sequence is TGTGCCATCAGTGAGTCGGTACTAGTCCTCATCGAGCAGTTCTTC. This codes for CAISESVLVLIEQFF.

This clonotype was picked up a small number of times. The rearrangement joins TRBV5-1 to TRBJ2-7; D may be TRBD1 or TRBD2 (5 bases each). Germline CDR1 is SGHRS and CDR2 is YFSETQ. The V end lost 0 bases, the J end lost 7 bases, and 14 bases lay between the germline ends. The CDR3 is 14 residues long. The CDR3 nucleotides are TGCGCCAGCAGCTTGGCCTCAGGGACGGGAGAGCAGTACTTC. It codes for CASSLASGTGEQYF.

This clonotype was detected only a few times. The V call is TRBV29-1, the J call TRBJ2-5, with D maybe TRBD2 (5 bases). Germline loops: CDR1 SQVTM, CDR2 ANQGSEA. The V end was cut by 6 bases, the J end by 1 base, with 15 bases between. CDR3 length: 14 residues. The CDR3 DNA follows: TGCAGCGTCAGAGAGATACTAGTCCAAGAGACCCAGTACTTC. Protein product: CSVREILVQETQYF.

The chain joins TRBV2 to TRBJ2-4; 10 bases line up with TRBD2. After removal of 5 bases from V and 5 bases from J, the junction contained 9 bases not matched to a gene. The CDR3 consists of 16 residues. Germline CDR1 SNHLY, CDR2 FYNNEI. The CDR3 sequence is CASSLPSGSVENIQYF. For the CDR3, the DNA is TGTGCCAGCAGTCTTCCTAGCGGGAGCGTGGAAAACATTCAGTACTTC.